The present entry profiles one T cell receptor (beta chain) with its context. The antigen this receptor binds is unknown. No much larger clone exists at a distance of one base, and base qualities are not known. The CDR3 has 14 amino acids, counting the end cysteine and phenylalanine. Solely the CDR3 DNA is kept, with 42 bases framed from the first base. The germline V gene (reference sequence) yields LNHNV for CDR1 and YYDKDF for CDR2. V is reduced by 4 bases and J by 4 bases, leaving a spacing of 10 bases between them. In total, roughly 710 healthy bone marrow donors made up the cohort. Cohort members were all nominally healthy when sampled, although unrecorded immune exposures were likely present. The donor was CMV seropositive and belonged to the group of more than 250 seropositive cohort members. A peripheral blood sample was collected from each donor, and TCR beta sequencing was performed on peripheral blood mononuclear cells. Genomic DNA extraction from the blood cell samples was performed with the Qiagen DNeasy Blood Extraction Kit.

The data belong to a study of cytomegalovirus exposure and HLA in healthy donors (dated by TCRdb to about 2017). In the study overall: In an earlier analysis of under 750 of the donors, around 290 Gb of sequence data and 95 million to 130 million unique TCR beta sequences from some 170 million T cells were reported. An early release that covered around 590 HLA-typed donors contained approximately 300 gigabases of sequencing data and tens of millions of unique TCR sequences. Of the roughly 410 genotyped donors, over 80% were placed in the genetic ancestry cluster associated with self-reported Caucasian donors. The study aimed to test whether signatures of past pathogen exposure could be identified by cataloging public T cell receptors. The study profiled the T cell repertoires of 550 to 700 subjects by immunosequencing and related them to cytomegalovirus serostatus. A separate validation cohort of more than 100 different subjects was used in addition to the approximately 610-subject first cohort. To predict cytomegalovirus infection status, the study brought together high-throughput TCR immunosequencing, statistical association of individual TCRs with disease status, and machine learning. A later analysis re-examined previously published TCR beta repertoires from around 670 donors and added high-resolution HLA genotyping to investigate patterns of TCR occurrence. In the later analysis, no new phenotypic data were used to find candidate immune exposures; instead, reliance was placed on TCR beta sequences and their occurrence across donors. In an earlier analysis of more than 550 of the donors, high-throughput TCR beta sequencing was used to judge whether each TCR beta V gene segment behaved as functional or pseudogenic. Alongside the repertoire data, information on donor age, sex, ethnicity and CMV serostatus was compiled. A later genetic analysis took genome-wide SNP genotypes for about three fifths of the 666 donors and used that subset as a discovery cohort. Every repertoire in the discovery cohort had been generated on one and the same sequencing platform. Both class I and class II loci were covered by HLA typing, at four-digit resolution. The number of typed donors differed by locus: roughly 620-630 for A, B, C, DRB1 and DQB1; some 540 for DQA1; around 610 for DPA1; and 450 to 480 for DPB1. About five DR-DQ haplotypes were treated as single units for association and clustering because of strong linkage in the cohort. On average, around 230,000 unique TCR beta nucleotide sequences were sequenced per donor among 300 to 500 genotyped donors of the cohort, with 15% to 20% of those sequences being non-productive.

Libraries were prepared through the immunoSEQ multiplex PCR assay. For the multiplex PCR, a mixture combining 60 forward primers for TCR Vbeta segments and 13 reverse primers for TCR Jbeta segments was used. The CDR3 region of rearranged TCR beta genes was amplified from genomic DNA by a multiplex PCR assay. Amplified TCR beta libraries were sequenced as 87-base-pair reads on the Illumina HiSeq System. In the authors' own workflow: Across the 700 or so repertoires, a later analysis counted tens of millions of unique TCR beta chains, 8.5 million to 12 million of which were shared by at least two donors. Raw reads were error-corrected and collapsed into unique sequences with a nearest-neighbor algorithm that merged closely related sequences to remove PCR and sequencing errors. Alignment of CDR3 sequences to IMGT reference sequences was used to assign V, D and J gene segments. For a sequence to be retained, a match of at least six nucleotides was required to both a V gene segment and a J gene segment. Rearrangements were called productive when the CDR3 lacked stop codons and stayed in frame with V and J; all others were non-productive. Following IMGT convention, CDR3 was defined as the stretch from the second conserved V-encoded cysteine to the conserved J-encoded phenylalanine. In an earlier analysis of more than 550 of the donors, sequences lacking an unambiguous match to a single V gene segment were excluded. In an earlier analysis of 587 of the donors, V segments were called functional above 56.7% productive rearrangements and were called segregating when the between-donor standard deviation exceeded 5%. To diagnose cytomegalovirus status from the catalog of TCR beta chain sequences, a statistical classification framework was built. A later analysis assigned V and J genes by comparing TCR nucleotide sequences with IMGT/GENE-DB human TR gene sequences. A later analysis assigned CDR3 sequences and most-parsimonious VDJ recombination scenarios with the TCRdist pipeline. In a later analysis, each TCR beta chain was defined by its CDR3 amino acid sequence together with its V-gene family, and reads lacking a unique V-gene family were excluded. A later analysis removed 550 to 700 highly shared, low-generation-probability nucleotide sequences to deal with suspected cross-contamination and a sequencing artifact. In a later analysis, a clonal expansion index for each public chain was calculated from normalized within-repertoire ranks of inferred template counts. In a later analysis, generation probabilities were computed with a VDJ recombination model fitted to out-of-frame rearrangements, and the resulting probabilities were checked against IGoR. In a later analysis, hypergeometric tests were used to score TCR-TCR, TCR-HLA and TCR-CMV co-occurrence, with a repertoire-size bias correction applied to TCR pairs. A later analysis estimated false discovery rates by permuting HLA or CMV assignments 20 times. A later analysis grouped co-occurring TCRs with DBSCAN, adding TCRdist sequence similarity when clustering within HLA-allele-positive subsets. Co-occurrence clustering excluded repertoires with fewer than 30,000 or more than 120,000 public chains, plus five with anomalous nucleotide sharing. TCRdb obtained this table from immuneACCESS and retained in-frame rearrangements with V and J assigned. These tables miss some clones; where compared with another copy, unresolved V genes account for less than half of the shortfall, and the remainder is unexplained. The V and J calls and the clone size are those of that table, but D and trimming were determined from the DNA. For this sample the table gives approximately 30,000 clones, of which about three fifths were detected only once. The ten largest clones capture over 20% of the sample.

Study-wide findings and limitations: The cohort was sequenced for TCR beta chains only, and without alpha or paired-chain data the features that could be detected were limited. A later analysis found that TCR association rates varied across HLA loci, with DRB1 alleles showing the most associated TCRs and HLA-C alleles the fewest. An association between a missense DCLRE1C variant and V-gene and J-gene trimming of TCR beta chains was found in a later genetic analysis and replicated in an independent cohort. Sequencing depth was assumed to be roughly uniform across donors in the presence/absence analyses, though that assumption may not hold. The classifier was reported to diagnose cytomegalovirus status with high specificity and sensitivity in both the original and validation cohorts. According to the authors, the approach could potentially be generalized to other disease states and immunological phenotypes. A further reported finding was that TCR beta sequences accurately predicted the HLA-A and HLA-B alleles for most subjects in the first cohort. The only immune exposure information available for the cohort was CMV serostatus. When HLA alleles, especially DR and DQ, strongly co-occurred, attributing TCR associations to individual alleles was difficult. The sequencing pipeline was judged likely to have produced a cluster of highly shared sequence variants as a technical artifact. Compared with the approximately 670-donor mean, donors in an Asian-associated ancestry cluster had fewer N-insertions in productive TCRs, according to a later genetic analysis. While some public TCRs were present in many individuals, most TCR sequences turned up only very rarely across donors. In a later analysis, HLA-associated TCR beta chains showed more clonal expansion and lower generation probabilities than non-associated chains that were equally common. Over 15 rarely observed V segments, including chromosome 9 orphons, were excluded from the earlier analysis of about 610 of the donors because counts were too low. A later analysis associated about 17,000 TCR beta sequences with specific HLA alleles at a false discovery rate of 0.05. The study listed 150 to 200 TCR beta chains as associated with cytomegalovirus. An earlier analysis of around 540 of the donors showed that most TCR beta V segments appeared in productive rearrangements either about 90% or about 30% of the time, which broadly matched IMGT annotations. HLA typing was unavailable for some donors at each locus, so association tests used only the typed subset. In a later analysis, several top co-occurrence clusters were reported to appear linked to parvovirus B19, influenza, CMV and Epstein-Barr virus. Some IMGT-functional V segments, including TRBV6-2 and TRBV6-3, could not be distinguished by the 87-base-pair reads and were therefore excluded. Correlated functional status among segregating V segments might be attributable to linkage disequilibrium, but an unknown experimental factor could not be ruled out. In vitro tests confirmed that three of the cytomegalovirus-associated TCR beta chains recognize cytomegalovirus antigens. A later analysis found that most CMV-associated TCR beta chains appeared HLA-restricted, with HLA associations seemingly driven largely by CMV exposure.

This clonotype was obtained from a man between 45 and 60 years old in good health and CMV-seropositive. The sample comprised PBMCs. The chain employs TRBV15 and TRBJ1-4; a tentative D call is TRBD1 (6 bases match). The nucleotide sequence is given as TGTGCCACCAGCATGTGGACAGTTAATGAAAAACTGTTTTTT. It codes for CATSMWTVNEKLFF.